Listed below are T cell receptor beta chains from one sample, sequenced in a study of cytomegalovirus exposure and HLA in healthy donors. The method was immunoSEQ multiplex PCR; TCRdb's version includes in-frame clones alone and lacks a portion of them. Of about 180,000 clones listed, roughly four fifths were seen once; the top ten hold 1.5% to 2%. The sample taken for sequencing was PBMCs. These receptors all come from a young man in good health and CMV-seronegative. The CDR3 runs from the conserved cysteine through the conserved F or W. The order of the fields is J gene, D gene, clone size, V gene, CDR3 protein, CDR3 DNA. A D gene is named only where the DNA matches it firmly. The size of a clone is reported for some rows only, either as once, few or many, or as a class for expanded clones.

J: TRBJ2-7; D: TRBD1; size: .; V: TRBV30; CDR3: CAWRWTGGVQYF; DNA: TGTGCCTGGCGTTGGACAGGCGGAGTGCAGTACTTC
J: TRBJ1-4; D: .; size: .; V: TRBV5-1; CDR3: CASSLGGNEKLFF; DNA: TGCGCCAGCAGCTTGGGAGGGAATGAAAAACTGTTTTTT
J: TRBJ2-7; D: .; size: .; V: TRBV27; CDR3: CASSLSGWGAYEQYF; DNA: TGTGCCAGCAGTTTATCTGGGTGGGGCGCCTACGAGCAGTACTTC
J: TRBJ2-7; D: TRBD1; size: .; V: TRBV29-1; CDR3: CSVAGQGIGQYF; DNA: TGCAGCGTCGCTGGACAGGGCATAGGGCAGTACTTC
J: TRBJ2-1; D: .; size: .; V: TRBV15; CDR3: CATSRGGNSYNEQFF; DNA: TGTGCCACCAGCAGAGGCGGGAATTCCTACAATGAGCAGTTCTTC
J: TRBJ2-7; D: .; size: .; V: TRBV10-2; CDR3: CASSEATPWSSYEQYF; DNA: TGCGCCAGCAGTGAGGCGACTCCTTGGAGCTCCTACGAGCAGTACTTC
J: TRBJ1-1; D: .; size: .; V: TRBV10-3; CDR3: CAIGQSNTEAFF; DNA: TGTGCCATCGGACAATCGAACACTGAAGCTTTCTTT
J: TRBJ2-1; D: .; size: few; V: TRBV5-1; CDR3: CASSLAEGPRRSYNEQFF; DNA: TGCGCCAGCAGCTTGGCGGAGGGGCCGCGTCGGTCCTACAATGAGCAGTTCTTC
J: TRBJ2-1; D: .; size: .; V: TRBV7-2; CDR3: CASSSQGITYNEQFF; DNA: TGTGCCAGCAGCTCACAGGGAATCACCTACAATGAGCAGTTCTTC
J: TRBJ1-6; D: TRBD1; size: .; V: TRBV7-6; CDR3: CASSAGTGTYNSPLHF; DNA: TGTGCCAGCAGCGCCGGGACAGGGACTTATAATTCACCCCTCCACTTT
J: TRBJ2-3; D: .; size: once; V: TRBV14; CDR3: CASSRVGGDTQYF; DNA: TGTGCCAGCAGCCGAGTGGGGGGAGATACGCAGTATTTT
J: TRBJ1-2; D: TRBD1; size: .; V: TRBV30; CDR3: CAWNRGRGEDGYTF; DNA: TGTGCCTGGAACAGGGGGCGCGGTGAGGATGGCTACACCTTC
J: TRBJ2-2; D: .; size: once; V: TRBV5-1; CDR3: CASSLEAGALTGELFF; DNA: TGCGCCAGCAGCTTGGAGGCAGGGGCGTTAACCGGGGAGCTGTTTTTT
J: TRBJ1-5; D: .; size: .; V: TRBV30; CDR3: CAWSVSLPNSNQPQHF; DNA: TGTGCCTGGAGTGTGAGCCTGCCTAATAGCAATCAGCCCCAGCATTTT
J: TRBJ2-4; D: TRBD2; size: .; V: TRBV28; CDR3: CASSLMGRGTTKNIQYF; DNA: TGTGCCAGCAGTTTGATGGGGAGGGGAACCACCAAAAACATTCAGTACTTC
J: TRBJ2-7; D: .; size: .; V: TRBV15; CDR3: CATSSATYQGEQYF; DNA: TGTGCCACCAGCAGCGCTACCTACCAGGGCGAGCAGTACTTC
J: TRBJ1-1; D: .; size: .; V: TRBV13; CDR3: CASSTESDTEAFF; DNA: TGTGCCAGCAGCACGGAGTCTGACACTGAAGCTTTCTTT
J: TRBJ2-7; D: .; size: once; V: TRBV5-1; CDR3: CASRPFRDPSYEQYF; DNA: TGCGCCAGCAGGCCATTCAGGGATCCGTCCTACGAGCAGTACTTC
J: TRBJ1-2; D: TRBD1; size: few; V: TRBV7-9; CDR3: CASSQDRDLYGYTF; DNA: TGTGCCAGCAGCCAGGACAGGGACCTCTATGGCTACACCTTC
J: TRBJ1-1; D: .; size: once; V: TRBV7-9; CDR3: CSSRVGSTEAFF; DNA: TGTTCCAGCAGGGTCGGGTCCACTGAAGCTTTCTTT
J: TRBJ1-2; D: TRBD1; size: .; V: TRBV30; CDR3: CAWSVRGQGARGYTF; DNA: TGTGCCTGGAGTGTACGCGGGCAGGGGGCGCGGGGCTACACCTTC
J: TRBJ1-1; D: .; size: .; V: TRBV28; CDR3: CASSFQGHTEAFF; DNA: TGTGCCAGCAGTTTTCAGGGTCACACTGAAGCTTTCTTT
J: TRBJ2-2; D: TRBD1; size: .; V: TRBV18; CDR3: CASSPGTANTGELFF; DNA: TGTGCCAGCTCACCAGGGACAGCGAACACCGGGGAGCTGTTTTTT
J: TRBJ2-7; D: TRBD1; size: few; V: TRBV18; CDR3: CASSPWTGGYEQYF; DNA: TGTGCCAGCTCACCTTGGACAGGGGGGTACGAGCAGTACTTC
J: TRBJ1-1; D: TRBD1; size: .; V: TRBV10-3; CDR3: CAISGEGTGDTEAFF; DNA: TGTGCCATCAGTGGTGAAGGGACAGGAGACACTGAAGCTTTCTTT
J: TRBJ2-1; D: .; size: .; V: TRBV7-8; CDR3: CARDSTRVRNEQFF; DNA: TGTGCCAGGGATAGTACTAGAGTCAGGAATGAGCAGTTCTTC
J: TRBJ2-3; D: TRBD2; size: .; V: TRBV9; CDR3: CASSVGLAGAYTQYF; DNA: TGTGCCAGCAGCGTAGGACTAGCGGGGGCTTATACGCAGTATTTT
J: TRBJ2-6; D: .; size: few; V: TRBV11-1; CDR3: CASSLDRVSLANVLTF; DNA: TGTGCCAGCAGCCTAGACAGAGTATCTTTGGCCAACGTCCTGACTTTC
J: TRBJ2-2; D: TRBD1; size: .; V: TRBV5-1; CDR3: CASSFPGGLNTGELFF; DNA: TGCGCCAGCAGCTTTCCAGGGGGCCTGAACACCGGGGAGCTGTTTTTT
J: TRBJ2-2; D: TRBD2; size: .; V: TRBV28; CDR3: CASSLIAGWGAGELFF; DNA: TGTGCCAGCAGTCTAATAGCGGGATGGGGTGCCGGGGAGCTGTTTTTT
J: TRBJ2-7; D: TRBD2; size: .; V: TRBV7-2; CDR3: CASSGGLAGYEQYF; DNA: TGTGCCAGCAGCGGGGGACTAGCGGGCTACGAGCAGTACTTC
J: TRBJ2-7; D: TRBD1; size: .; V: TRBV2; CDR3: CASSKTGSYEQYF; DNA: TGTGCCAGCAGTAAGACAGGGTCCTACGAGCAGTACTTC
J: TRBJ2-7; D: .; size: .; V: TRBV7-9; CDR3: CASSLVAAPAEQYF; DNA: TGTGCCAGCAGCTTAGTGGCTGCCCCTGCCGAGCAGTACTTC
J: TRBJ2-3; D: .; size: few; V: TRBV27; CDR3: CASSPGRADTQYF; DNA: TGTGCCAGCAGTCCGGGTCGGGCAGATACGCAGTATTTT
J: TRBJ2-1; D: .; size: .; V: TRBV7-3; CDR3: CASSPLAGPYNEQFF; DNA: TGTGCCAGCAGCCCCCTAGCTGGACCCTACAATGAGCAGTTCTTC
J: TRBJ1-4; D: TRBD1; size: few; V: TRBV4-1; CDR3: CASSQDRGGREKLFF; DNA: TGCGCCAGCAGCCAAGATCGAGGGGGCCGTGAAAAACTGTTTTTT
J: TRBJ2-7; D: TRBD2; size: .; V: TRBV9; CDR3: CASSVDPGWGRGGRSEQYF; DNA: TGTGCCAGCAGCGTAGATCCGGGTTGGGGGCGGGGGGGCCGCAGCGAGCAGTACTTC